This T cell receptor (beta chain) was documented in a study of shared clonotypes between healthy human individuals. General study results and limits: Sequencing depth was a factor that was expected to affect clonotype sharing among donors.

The data were produced by immunoSEQ multiplex PCR, yet TCRdb's version contains in-frame clones alone and is incomplete. The table shows roughly 2.4 million clones, with 95% occurring only once. The CDR3 has 14 residues. V shed 4 bases and J shed 8 bases, with 16 bases lying between them. Per germline, CDR1 SGHDT and CDR2 YYEEEE. As for this clone: The antigen is unknown.

V usage is TRBV5-6 and J usage is TRBJ2-1; the D gene is possibly TRBD1 (6 bases). Input material: naive CD4+ T cells sorted from blood. This sample's subset: CD45RA+ positively selected. This sequence originates from a man aged 18-30 years in good health. The CDR3 DNA follows: TGTGCCAGCAGCATTCCAGGGGTAGTCTATGAGCAGTTCTTC. This sequence encodes CASSIPGVVYEQFF.